Following are 28 T cell receptor beta chains from one sample sequenced in a study of long-term antiretroviral therapy in people with HIV. Investigators performed immunoSEQ version v3.0 at survey level. Profiling relied on immunoSEQ multiplex PCR, and the TCRdb table lists in-frame clones only, not all of them. Of 26,000 or so clones listed, 70% to 90% were seen once; the top ten hold around 3.6%. Specimen: unsorted PBMCs, collected 1.9 years after starting antiretroviral therapy. Receptors originate from a woman in her 30s with HIV.

The chain couples TRBV5-1 to TRBJ2-3, with D uncertain. The CDR3 consists of 14 residues. The germline CDR1 and CDR2 sequences are SGHRS and YFSETQ. Trimming removed 4 bases from V and 6 bases from J, with 15 bases in between. DNA of the CDR3: TGCGCCAGCAGCGTCGTTAGCCTTTCGGATACGCAGTATTTT. Amino acids: CASSVVSLSDTQYF.

The chain employs TRBV27 and TRBJ2-3, with D maybe TRBD1 (5 bases). The CDR3 has 13 amino acids. Germline assignment: CDR1 MNHEY and CDR2 SMNVEV (reference sequence). The V and J ends lost 6 bases and 5 bases respectively, with 12 bases between them. Here the CDR3 DNA reads TGTGCCAGCAGCCTGACAAGGGGAGATACGCAGTATTTT. Translating gives CASSLTRGDTQYF.

This chain uses TRBV7-9 with TRBJ2-2, with D possibly TRBD1 on 5 matching bases. Looked up from germline, CDR1 is SEHNR and CDR2 is FQNEAQ (reference sequence). Trimming cost V 5 bases and J 0 bases, with 7 bases left between them. There are 14 residues in the CDR3. The CDR3 sequence is CASSLDTNTGELFF. DNA for the CDR3: TGTGCCAGCAGCCTGGACACGAACACCGGGGAGCTGTTTTTT.

The J gene is TRBJ1-3, the V gene TRBV19; D unclear. Trimming left V 7 bases short and J 6 bases short, with 16 bases between. Germline loops: CDR1 LNHDA, CDR2 SQIVND (reference sequence). The CDR3 runs 14 residues. In DNA form, the CDR3 reads TGTGCCAGTAAGGTTTCGGCCCAAGAAAACACCATATATTTT. This gives the protein CASKVSAQENTIYF.

The rearrangement uses TRBV18 and TRBJ1-5; a weak D match, TRBD1 (5 bases). The CDR3 sequence is 14 residues long. CDR1 and CDR2 (germline): KGHSH, LQKENI. With 0 bases removed from V and 6 bases from J, the gap between germline ends came to 9 bases. This CDR3 is CASSPPGGGQPQHF. For the CDR3, the DNA is TGTGCCAGCTCACCACCGGGGGGGGGTCAGCCCCAGCATTTT.

V and J are TRBV9 and TRBJ2-1; D gene unclear. Trimming removed 5 bases from V and 7 bases from J, with 22 bases in between. Germline values: CDR1 SGDLS, CDR2 YYNGEE. This CDR3 comprises 16 residues. For the CDR3, the DNA is TGTGCCAGCAGGAAAGGGCTTACGCCCAAAAATAATGAGCAGTTCTTC. Translating gives CASRKGLTPKNNEQFF.

In its sample, this clone was seen once. This chain links TRBV11-2 with TRBJ1-4; D gene uncertain. Germline V gene sequence: CDR1 SGHAT, CDR2 FQNNGV. The germline V and J ends were trimmed by 6 bases and 4 bases, with 15 bases remaining between them. The CDR3 consists of 15 residues. CDR3 region: CASSPSYRGNEKLFF. For the CDR3, the DNA is TGTGCCAGCAGTCCCTCTTACCGGGGTAATGAAAAACTGTTTTTT.

The V call is TRBV9, the J call TRBJ2-1; D may be TRBD1 or TRBD2 (5 bases each). The V and J ends lost 0 bases and 12 bases respectively, with 13 bases between them. The CDR3 sequence is 13 residues long. The V gene's germline CDR1 is SGDLS and CDR2 YYNGEE. In nucleotides, the CDR3 is TGTGCCAGCAGCGTAGTTCTCGGGACCCCGCAGTTCTTC. Translated, it gives CASSVVLGTPQFF.

The gene calls are TRBV7-9 and TRBJ2-1; 8 bases map to TRBD2. Trimming removed 0 bases from V and 4 bases from J; junction bases left unmatched: 8. This CDR3 has 17 residues. The germline CDR1 and CDR2 sequences are SEHNR and FQNEAQ (reference sequence). CDR3 DNA sequence: TGTGCCAGCAGCTTAGCGCCCCCGGGGGGGCAGTACAATGAGCAGTTCTTC. Its translation: CASSLAPPGGQYNEQFF. Variable domain in full (rest from reference TRBV7-9 and TRBJ2-1): DTGVSQNPRHKITKRGQNVTFRCDPISEHNRLYWYRQTLGQGPEFLTYFQNEAQLEKSRLLSDRFSAERPKGSFSTLEIQRTEQGDSAMYLCASSLAPPGGQYNEQFFGPGTRLTVL.

This clone was seen a few times. The chain recombines TRBV5-1 with TRBJ1-2; 12 nucleotides align to TRBD1. This CDR3 has 15 amino acids. Germline V lookup: CDR1 SGHRS, CDR2 YFSETQ. J gave up 3 bases and V 4 bases, and 4 bases lay outside the gene matches. The CDR3 DNA is TGCGCCAGCAGCCCCGGGACAGGGGGCCACTATGGCTACACCTTC. Its protein is CASSPGTGGHYGYTF. Full variable domain (remainder filled in from reference TRBV5-1 and TRBJ1-2): KAGVTQTPRYLIKTRGQQVTLSCSPISGHRSVSWYQQTPGQGLQFLFEYFSETQRNKGNFPGRFSGRQFSNSRSEMNVSTLELGDSALYLCASSPGTGGHYGYTFGSGTRLTVV.

This rearrangement joins TRBV6-5 to TRBJ2-5, with D hard to call. Germline V gives CDR1 MNHEY, CDR2 SVGAGI. V was pared by 6 bases and J by 4 bases, with 15 bases between. The CDR3 runs 14 residues. The CDR3, as DNA: TGTGCCAGCAGCAACGGGCAGTTGGGAGAGACCCAGTACTTC. As protein: CASSNGQLGETQYF.

The chain links TRBV5-1 to TRBJ2-2, with D unclear. The CDR3 runs 15 residues. Trimming shortened V by 6 bases and J by 0 bases, and 12 bases separated the two germline ends. Germline CDR1 reads SGHRS; CDR2 reads YFSETQ. This CDR3 reads CASTIAPPNTGELFF. The CDR3 DNA is TGCGCCAGCACCATAGCTCCTCCGAACACCGGGGAGCTGTTTTTT.

The V call is TRBV6-1, the J call TRBJ1-1; 7 nucleotides agree with TRBD1. Per the germline V gene, CDR1 is MNHNS and CDR2 is SASEGT. The CDR3 has 15 residues. V was clipped by 6 bases and J by 6 bases; unmatched bases: 13. The CDR3 DNA is TGTGCCAGCAGGTCTCGGGACAGTACTAACGCTGAAGCTTTCTTT. Its translation: CASRSRDSTNAEAFF.

The gene calls are TRBV14 and TRBJ2-7; 9 nucleotides match TRBD1. The CDR3 spans 18 residues. The germline CDR1 and CDR2 sequences are SGHDN and FVKESK. After removal of 0 bases from V and 1 base from J, the junction contained 10 bases not matched to a gene. CDR3 DNA: TGTGCCAGCAGCCAAGAGGGACAGGGAAGTTGGGATTCCTACGAGCAGTACTTC. This codes for CASSQEGQGSWDSYEQYF.

The rearrangement links TRBV15 to TRBJ1-5, with TRBD1 identical over 9 bases. The germline V gene has CDR1 LNHNV and CDR2 YYDKDF (reference sequence). The CDR3 is made up of 16 amino acids. J lost 3 bases, V lost 2 bases, and 5 bases had no gene match. The CDR3 loop reads CATSRPRTGDNQPQHF. Written as DNA, the CDR3 is TGTGCCACCAGCAGACCTAGGACAGGGGACAATCAGCCCCAGCATTTT. Full variable domain (remainder filled in from reference TRBV15 and TRBJ1-5): DAMVIQNPRYQVTQFGKPVTLSCSQTLNHNVMYWYQQKSSQAPKLLFHYYDKDFNNEADTPDNFQSRRPNTSFCFLDIRSPGLGDTAMYLCATSRPRTGDNQPQHFGDGTRLSIL.

This clone was seen more than once but under ten times. The chain employs TRBV6-1 and TRBJ2-7; D assignment may be TRBD1 or TRBD2 (5 bases each). Trimming removed 6 bases from V and 4 bases from J, with 13 bases in between. CDR3 length: 13 amino acids. CDR1 is MNHNS and CDR2 is SASEGT in the germline V gene. In DNA, the CDR3 is TGTGCCAGCAGCCGGAGCGAGGGGTACGAGCAGTACGTC. Translated: CASSRSEGYEQYV.

The rearrangement joins TRBV4-2 to TRBJ2-5, with a possible D match to TRBD2 (7 bases). Looked up from germline, CDR1 is LGHNA and CDR2 is YNFKEQ. Trimming pared 0 bases from V and 1 base from J, leaving 18 bases between. The CDR3 extends over 18 amino acids. CDR3 sequence: CASSQDFGGAGVQETQYF. The CDR3 bases are TGTGCCAGCAGCCAAGATTTTGGGGGGGCTGGGGTCCAAGAGACCCAGTACTTC.

V usage is TRBV6-1 and J usage is TRBJ2-7; TRBD1 matches 9 bases. Germline lookup yields CDR1 MNHNS and CDR2 SASEGT. The CDR3 runs 14 residues. J gave up 2 bases and V 5 bases, and 4 bases lay outside the gene matches. CDR3 loop: CASSSRQGAYEQYV. The CDR3 DNA reads as TGTGCCAGCAGTTCCCGACAGGGGGCCTACGAGCAGTACGTC.

V and J are TRBV9 and TRBJ1-1, with 8 bases aligning to TRBD1. Germline values: CDR1 SGDLS, CDR2 YYNGEE. The V gene end was trimmed by 3 bases and the J gene end by 1 base; junction bases not matched to a gene: 8. This CDR3 has 16 residues. This CDR3 reads CASSGKGQGPNTEAFF. The CDR3 DNA reads TGTGCCAGCAGCGGGAAAGGACAGGGCCCGAACACTGAAGCTTTCTTT.

The chain uses TRBV27 and TRBJ2-5; D tentatively fits TRBD1 or TRBD2 (5 bases each). Germline assignment: CDR1 MNHEY and CDR2 SMNVEV (reference sequence). Trimming removed 5 bases at V and 3 bases at J, with 19 bases between. This CDR3 contains 16 residues. Here the CDR3 DNA reads TGTGCCAGCAGTCCCGGGACCATCCCGTCCGAAGAGACCCAGTACTTC. Encoded protein: CASSPGTIPSEETQYF.

The gene calls are TRBV6-1 and TRBJ1-1; D not resolved. The CDR3 length is 13 residues. Per the germline V gene, CDR1 is MNHNS and CDR2 is SASEGT. The V and J ends lost 4 bases and 1 base respectively, with 7 bases between them. CDR3 DNA: TGTGCCAGCAGTGCTGGGCAGAACACTGAAGCTTTCTTT. Its protein product is CASSAGQNTEAFF.

CDR3 nucleotides: TGTGCCAGCAGCGTAGCTGGTCAGTCTCAGGTTAATGAAAAACTGTTTTTT. It codes for CASSVAGQSQVNEKLFF. The gene calls are TRBV9 and TRBJ1-4; no definite D call. CDR1 and CDR2 (germline): SGDLS, YYNGEE. Trimming shortened V by 0 bases and J by 4 bases, and 16 bases separated the two germline ends. The CDR3 is 17 residues long.

DNA for the CDR3: TGCGCCAGCAGCTTGGGCTCGACAGGGGGCACTGAAGCTTTCTTT. Amino acid sequence: CASSLGSTGGTEAFF. The chain employs TRBV5-1 and TRBJ1-1; 9 nucleotides align to TRBD1. Trimming at V came to 0 bases and at J to 4 bases, leaving 4 bases not matched to a gene. Germline V gives CDR1 SGHRS, CDR2 YFSETQ. This CDR3 is built from 15 residues. The entire variable domain, with the rest obtained from reference TRBV5-1 and TRBJ1-1, is as follows: KAGVTQTPRYLIKTRGQQVTLSCSPISGHRSVSWYQQTPGQGLQFLFEYFSETQRNKGNFPGRFSGRQFSNSRSEMNVSTLELGDSALYLCASSLGSTGGTEAFFGQGTRLTVV.

The gene calls are TRBV6-4 and TRBJ1-1; no definite D call. This CDR3 contains 13 residues. The germline V and J ends were trimmed by 6 bases and 4 bases, with 12 bases remaining between them. Germline loops: CDR1 MRHNA, CDR2 SNTAGT. CDR3 nucleotides: TGTGCCAGCAGCCTTTATTCTACCACTGAAGCTTTCTTT. This codes for CASSLYSTTEAFF.

This chain joins TRBV14 and TRBJ1-1; D unclear. V gave up 1 base and J gave up 5 bases, with 8 bases separating them. Looked up from germline, CDR1 is SGHDN and CDR2 is FVKESK. CDR3 length: 13 residues. CDR3 in amino acids: CASSQGKQTEAFF. CDR3 DNA sequence: TGTGCCAGCAGCCAAGGGAAACAAACTGAAGCTTTCTTT.

The chain joins TRBV7-7 to TRBJ2-7, with D perhaps given as TRBD1 or TRBD2 (5 bases each). Germline V lookup: CDR1 SSHAT, CDR2 FNYEAQ (reference sequence). The CDR3 covers 15 residues. Trimming stripped 5 bases from V and 2 bases from J, with 16 bases between. The CDR3 DNA reads as TGTGCCAGCAGCCCGGGGCAGGGACCAACCTACGAGCAGTACGTC. Encoded protein: CASSPGQGPTYEQYV.

This rearrangement joins TRBV4-1 to TRBJ2-3, with TRBD2 matching over 7 bases. This CDR3 region has 15 residues. Germline V CDR1 and CDR2: MGHRA, YSYEKL. V shed 6 bases and J 1 base; nucleotides not matched to a gene: 7. The CDR3: CASSYASGRTDTQYF. Written as DNA, the CDR3 is TGCGCCAGCAGTTATGCTAGCGGTCGCACAGATACGCAGTATTTT.

In this sample, this clone turned up a few times. This sequence joins TRBV11-2 and TRBJ1-2; D remains ambiguous. Germline V CDR1 and CDR2: SGHAT, FQNNGV. The CDR3 is made up of 15 amino acids. V lost 0 bases, J lost 7 bases, and 15 bases lay in between. The DNA of the CDR3 is TGTGCCAGCAGCTTAGATCTGGGGAGGGTTAGTGGCTACACCTTC. This translates into CASSLDLGRVSGYTF. The complete variable domain, with remaining parts taken from reference TRBV11-2 and TRBJ1-2, reads EAGVAQSPRYKIIEKRQSVAFWCNPISGHATLYWYQQILGQGPKLLIQFQNNGVVDDSQLPKDRFSAERLKGVDSTLKIQPAKLEDSAVYLCASSLDLGRVSGYTFGSGTRLTVV.